A selection of T cell receptor beta chains follows, all from one sample in a study of control samples from healthy donors and cancer patients. Assay: immunoSEQ multiplex PCR; the TCRdb copy retains only in-frame clones and omits some. The sample yields 82,000 or so clones, 90% to 95% seen once. Sequenced material: blood. The source is a woman aged 18-35 years in good health. Each CDR3 is given with its conserved first and last residue. A D gene is named only where the DNA matches it firmly. Not every row has a clone size; where given, it reads once, few, many or a size class.

CDR3 protein: CASSSSSGQPQHF
CDR3 DNA: TGTGCCAGCAGTTCATCTAGCGGGCAGCCCCAGCATTTT
V gene: TRBV28
CDR3 length: 13
J gene: TRBJ1-5
D gene: NA
clone size: NA

CDR3 protein: CASSLTLAQPQHF
CDR3 DNA: TGTGCCAGCAGCTTAACCCTCGCTCAGCCCCAGCATTTT
V gene: TRBV7-8
CDR3 length: 13
J gene: TRBJ1-5
D gene: NA
clone size: NA

CDR3 protein: CASSLGGGYNEQFF
CDR3 DNA: TGTGCCAGCAGCTTAGGGGGGGGCTACAATGAGCAGTTCTTC
V gene: TRBV7-3
CDR3 length: 14
J gene: TRBJ2-1
D gene: TRBD2
clone size: NA

CDR3 protein: CASSLGGAKNIQYF
CDR3 DNA: TGTGCCAGCAGTTTAGGGGGAGCCAAAAACATTCAGTACTTC
V gene: TRBV28
CDR3 length: 14
J gene: TRBJ2-4
D gene: NA
clone size: NA

CDR3 protein: CASSLQLLSQSSYNEQFF
CDR3 DNA: TGTGCCAGCAGCTTGCAGCTGCTTAGCCAGAGCTCCTACAATGAGCAGTTCTTC
V gene: TRBV5-4
CDR3 length: 18
J gene: TRBJ2-1
D gene: NA
clone size: NA

CDR3 protein: CASSLQGPYGYTF
CDR3 DNA: TGTGCCAGCAGCCTACAGGGTCCCTATGGCTACACCTTC
V gene: TRBV5-4
CDR3 length: 13
J gene: TRBJ1-2
D gene: NA
clone size: NA

CDR3 protein: CASSNEISSYNEQFF
CDR3 DNA: TGTGCCAGTAGTAACGAGATTAGCTCCTACAATGAGCAGTTCTTC
V gene: TRBV19
CDR3 length: 15
J gene: TRBJ2-1
D gene: NA
clone size: NA

CDR3 protein: CASSLDRGLRKDGYTF
CDR3 DNA: TGCGCCAGCAGCTTGGACAGGGGTTTACGGAAGGATGGCTACACCTTC
V gene: TRBV5-1
CDR3 length: 16
J gene: TRBJ1-2
D gene: TRBD1
clone size: NA

CDR3 protein: CASSEGQITEAFF
CDR3 DNA: TGCGCCAGCAGTGAGGGACAGATCACTGAAGCTTTCTTT
V gene: TRBV10-1
CDR3 length: 13
J gene: TRBJ1-1
D gene: NA
clone size: NA

CDR3 protein: CASTPRDNFYEQYF
CDR3 DNA: TGTGCCAGCACCCCCCGGGACAACTTTTACGAGCAGTACTTC
V gene: TRBV9
CDR3 length: 14
J gene: TRBJ2-7
D gene: NA
clone size: once

CDR3 protein: CASAQGVDGYTF
CDR3 DNA: TGTGCCAGCGCGCAGGGGGTCGATGGCTACACCTTC
V gene: TRBV6-1
CDR3 length: 12
J gene: TRBJ1-2
D gene: TRBD1
clone size: once

CDR3 protein: CASSPRGGQGVETQYF
CDR3 DNA: TGTGCCAGCAGCCCAAGGGGGGGGCAGGGTGTCGAGACCCAGTACTTC
V gene: TRBV7-2
CDR3 length: 16
J gene: TRBJ2-5
D gene: NA
clone size: NA

CDR3 protein: CASSPPGQGAGGLFF
CDR3 DNA: TGTGCCAGCAGCCCTCCGGGACAGGGGGCCGGAGGACTGTTTTTT
V gene: TRBV5-6
CDR3 length: 15
J gene: TRBJ1-4
D gene: TRBD1
clone size: few

CDR3 protein: CASSFGGGGPREQYF
CDR3 DNA: TGTGCCAGCAGTTTTGGTGGGGGAGGGCCTCGTGAGCAGTACTTC
V gene: TRBV28
CDR3 length: 15
J gene: TRBJ2-7
D gene: TRBD2
clone size: NA

CDR3 protein: CASSFTAGASYEQYF
CDR3 DNA: TGCGCCAGCAGCTTCACGGCGGGGGCCTCCTACGAGCAGTACTTC
V gene: TRBV5-1
CDR3 length: 15
J gene: TRBJ2-7
D gene: NA
clone size: NA

CDR3 protein: CASSQEEINYGYTF
CDR3 DNA: TGCGCCAGCAGCCAAGAGGAGATTAACTATGGCTACACCTTC
V gene: TRBV4-1
CDR3 length: 14
J gene: TRBJ1-2
D gene: NA
clone size: NA

CDR3 protein: CASSQDPGWTEAFF
CDR3 DNA: TGTGCCAGCAGCCAAGATCCCGGTTGGACTGAAGCTTTCTTT
V gene: TRBV4-2
CDR3 length: 14
J gene: TRBJ1-1
D gene: NA
clone size: NA

CDR3 protein: CASNGLYEQYF
CDR3 DNA: TGTGCCAGCAACGGACTTTACGAGCAGTACTTC
V gene: TRBV9
CDR3 length: 11
J gene: TRBJ2-7
D gene: NA
clone size: NA

CDR3 protein: CASSFSGGEQYF
CDR3 DNA: TGTGCCAGCAGTTTTTCAGGGGGCGAGCAGTACTTC
V gene: TRBV28
CDR3 length: 12
J gene: TRBJ2-7
D gene: TRBD1
clone size: NA

CDR3 protein: CASSFGTVEAFF
CDR3 DNA: TGCGCCAGCAGCTTCGGAACAGTCGAAGCTTTCTTT
V gene: TRBV5-1
CDR3 length: 12
J gene: TRBJ1-1
D gene: NA
clone size: once